These T cell receptor beta chains were read from a single sample in a study of TIL therapy for anti-PD-1-resistant metastatic lung cancer. TCRdb's table, derived via immunoSEQ multiplex PCR, lists solely in-frame clones and lacks some. The repertoire has about 26,000 clones, less than 65% of them found once; the top ten carry about 16%. This specimen was tumor tissue, taken at baseline. The receptors were gathered from a woman aged 30 to 85 with non-small cell lung cancer. The CDR3 runs from the conserved cysteine through the conserved F or W. Each record gives: J gene, V gene, D gene, clone size, CDR3 DNA, CDR3 protein. The D gene is left open where the match is weak. Clone size is shown for a subset of rows, as once, few, many or a class of expanded clone.

TRBJ2-3	TRBV29-1	TRBD2	-	TGCAGCGGCCGACTGTGGGAGGGCCATTTGGATACGCAGTATTTT	CSGRLWEGHLDTQYF
TRBJ1-1	TRBV5-1	-	few	TGCGCCAGCAGCTCCGGGCCTAACACTGAAGCTTTCTTT	CASSSGPNTEAFF
TRBJ2-1	TRBV2	-	few	TGTGCCAGCAGGGGAAGGACTGGGGGTAATGAGCAGTTCTTC	CASRGRTGGNEQFF
TRBJ1-3	TRBV27	-	-	TGTGCCAGCTCGAGGGGGGGTGGAAACACCATATATTTT	CASSRGGGNTIYF
TRBJ2-7	TRBV19	-	-	TGTGCCAGTAGTATAGCCGCGGCCGACGAGCAGTACTTC	CASSIAAADEQYF
TRBJ1-4	TRBV27	-	-	TGTGCCAGCAGTTTAACAGGGCGTAATGAAAAACTGTTTTTT	CASSLTGRNEKLFF
TRBJ2-7	TRBV5-5	TRBD1	-	TGTGCCAGCAGCTCGACAGGGAGTACGCCTCTTCTCTACGAGCAGTACTTC	CASSSTGSTPLLYEQYF
TRBJ2-3	TRBV5-1	-	-	TGCGCCAGCAGCTTGGCCTCACTCACAGATACGCAGTATTTT	CASSLASLTDTQYF
TRBJ2-6	TRBV11-2	-	-	TGTGCCAGCAGCGCGAACAGCATACCTGGGGCCAACGTCCTGACTTTC	CASSANSIPGANVLTF
TRBJ1-5	TRBV19	-	-	TGTGCCAGTAGACGAGGGGCCCAACAGCCCCAGCATTTT	CASRRGAQQPQHF
TRBJ1-3	TRBV18	-	-	TGTGCCAGCTCACCACGGACGGTCTCTGGAAACACCATATATTTT	CASSPRTVSGNTIYF
TRBJ2-7	TRBV5-1	TRBD2	-	TGCGCCAGCAGCCTAGCGGGAGGTACGCACGAGCAGTACTTC	CASSLAGGTHEQYF
TRBJ2-6	TRBV4-1	-	-	TGCGCCAGCAGCCAACAAGGAGGAGGTTCAACTGGGGCCAACGTCCTGACTTTC	CASSQQGGGSTGANVLTF
TRBJ2-2	TRBV7-9	-	-	TGTGCCAGCAGCGACGGACCCTTGGGCACCGGGGAGCTGTTTTTT	CASSDGPLGTGELFF
TRBJ2-1	TRBV30	TRBD2	-	TGTGCCTGGAGTGGTGGCGGGAGACGGGAATACAATGAGCAGTTCTTC	CAWSGGGRREYNEQFF
TRBJ2-2	TRBV14	TRBD1	-	TGTGCCAGCAGCCCACAGGGGGCGAAAGGGGAGCTGTTTTTT	CASSPQGAKGELFF
TRBJ2-3	TRBV5-1	TRBD1	-	TGCGCCAGCAGCTTGGGACAGGGCTTAAAGGGAGATACGCAGTATTTT	CASSLGQGLKGDTQYF
TRBJ1-3	TRBV7-6	-	-	TGTGCCAGCAGCGATACAGGGAACTCTGGAAACACCATATATTTT	CASSDTGNSGNTIYF
TRBJ2-3	TRBV5-6	-	-	TGTGCCAGCAGCCGGGCCATCCTTGCTACGGGGGATACGCAGTATTTT	CASSRAILATGDTQYF
TRBJ1-4	TRBV6-5	-	-	TGTGCCAGCACCCGTAGGGGACATAATGAAAAACTGTTTTTT	CASTRRGHNEKLFF
TRBJ1-1	TRBV11-2	-	-	TGTGCCAGCAGCTTACTCCCAGGGGACGCGCTGAACACTGAAGCTTTCTTT	CASSLLPGDALNTEAFF
TRBJ1-5	TRBV19	-	-	TGTGCCAGTAGTACCGCTTTTGGCAATCAGCCCCAGCATTTT	CASSTAFGNQPQHF
TRBJ2-1	TRBV30	TRBD2	-	TGTGCCTGGAGTGTGCGGGGGAGTGAGCAGTTCTTC	CAWSVRGSEQFF
TRBJ2-3	TRBV2	-	many	TGTGCCAGCAGTGAAGCCACTAGGGGTGGTACAGATACGCAGTATTTT	CASSEATRGGTDTQYF